This entry concerns a single T cell receptor beta chain. This specimen comes from a study of blood T cell repertoires in COVID-19. About the research overall: T cells, B-cell-depleted T cells, or PBMCs provided the cDNA or gDNA that served as material.

Here immunoSEQ multiplex PCR was the method, and the copy in TCRdb shows in-frame clones only, minus some. The data contain almost 200,000 clones, roughly 90% of them singletons. The CDR3 consists of 11 residues. Per germline, CDR1 SGDLS and CDR2 YYNGEE. V was pared by 3 bases and J by 4 bases, with 5 bases between. The receptor's source is a young woman who had recovered from COVID-19. Sequencing used PBMCs or T cells enriched from blood (not recorded which). The chain uses TRBV9 and TRBJ2-7; tentative D call: TRBD2 (5 bases). CDR3 sequence: CASSAGYEQYF. In nucleotides, the CDR3 is TGTGCCAGCAGCGCGGGGTACGAGCAGTACTTC. Full variable domain (rest looked up from reference TRBV9 and TRBJ2-7): DSGVTQTPKHLITATGQRVTLRCSPRSGDLSVYWYQQSLDQGLQFLIQYYNGEERAKGNILERFSAQQFPDLHSELNLSSLELGDSALYFCASSAGYEQYFGPGTRLTVT.